This entry lists 19 T cell receptor beta chains sequenced from one sample in a study of STAT5B mutations in CD4+ large granular lymphocyte leukemia. The protocol was immunoSEQ multiplex PCR, while the TCRdb copy is restricted to in-frame clones and leaves out a portion. The sample lists 35,000 or so clones; 87% were seen once. The sample consisted of CD4+ T cells from blood buffy coats. These receptor sequences come from a human donor in good health.

This chain links TRBV15 with TRBJ2-1, with D hard to call. Germline CDR1 LNHNV, CDR2 YYDKDF (reference sequence). V was pared by 0 bases and J by 3 bases, with 6 bases between. This CDR3 comprises 14 residues. CDR3 region: CATSRETGYNEQFF. Here the CDR3 DNA reads TGTGCCACCAGCAGAGAGACGGGCTACAATGAGCAGTTCTTC. Full variable domain (remainder filled in from reference TRBV15 and TRBJ2-1): DAMVIQNPRYQVTQFGKPVTLSCSQTLNHNVMYWYQQKSSQAPKLLFHYYDKDFNNEADTPDNFQSRRPNTSFCFLDIRSPGLGDTAMYLCATSRETGYNEQFFGPGTRLTVL.

The chain carries TRBV9 and TRBJ2-3; 9 bases align to TRBD2. Trimming cost V 7 bases and J 5 bases; bases outside gene matches: 8. Germline-derived CDR1 and CDR2 are SGDLS and YYNGEE. The CDR3 extends over 14 amino acids. CDR3 amino acids: CASAASGMGDTQYF. The CDR3 DNA reads TGTGCCAGCGCCGCTAGCGGGATGGGAGATACGCAGTATTTT. The whole variable domain, filled in from reference TRBV9 and TRBJ2-3, reads DSGVTQTPKHLITATGQRVTLRCSPRSGDLSVYWYQQSLDQGLQFLIQYYNGEERAKGNILERFSAQQFPDLHSELNLSSLELGDSALYFCASAASGMGDTQYFGPGTRLTVL.

The rearrangement links TRBV28 to TRBJ2-7, with 14 positions matching TRBD2. With 5 bases clipped from V and 2 bases from J, the junction kept 8 bases outside the gene matches. The CDR3 runs 17 residues. Germline CDR1 and CDR2: MDHEN and SYDVKM. The CDR3 loop is CASSPTPGLAGAYEQYF. CDR3 bases: TGTGCCAGCAGTCCAACCCCGGGACTAGCGGGAGCCTACGAGCAGTACTTC.

This chain joins TRBV7-9 and TRBJ2-1; 8 bases line up with TRBD1. V dropped 5 bases and J dropped 6; count of bases not matched to a gene: 9. Germline lookup yields CDR1 SEHNR and CDR2 FQNEAQ (reference sequence). The CDR3 length is 15 residues. This CDR3 is CASSAPGGRINEQFF. The DNA for the CDR3 is TGTGCCAGCAGCGCCCCAGGGGGCCGAATCAATGAGCAGTTCTTC.

The V gene is TRBV7-9, the J gene TRBJ2-3, with D perhaps given as TRBD1 or TRBD2 (6 bases each). The CDR3 sequence is 15 residues long. The germline CDR1 and CDR2 sequences are SEHNR and FQNEAQ (reference sequence). Trimming left V 3 bases short and J 5 bases short, with 15 bases between. Written as DNA, the CDR3 is TGTGCCAGCAGCTTTAGGAGGGGGTTGGGAGATACGCAGTATTTT. As protein: CASSFRRGLGDTQYF.

This chain connects TRBV29-1 to TRBJ2-3; no reliable D call. V gave up 5 bases and J gave up 2 bases, with 8 bases separating them. The CDR3 has 12 residues. The germline CDR1 and CDR2 sequences are SQVTM and ANQGSEA. For the CDR3, the DNA is TGCAGCGTTAAGGGTCTCACAGATACGCAGTATTTT. Residues: CSVKGLTDTQYF.

This chain uses TRBV10-3 with TRBJ2-7; 10 bases line up with TRBD2. CDR3 length equals 15 residues. Germline V gene sequence: CDR1 ENHRY, CDR2 SYGVKD. Unmatched junction bases numbered 4, after V lost 2 bases and J lost 3 bases. In nucleotides, the CDR3 is TGTGCCATCAGTGAGAGGGCTAGCGGGAGCTACGAGCAGTACTTC. Its protein product is CAISERASGSYEQYF.

The rearrangement uses TRBV4-3 and TRBJ2-3, with D uncertain. The ends were cut back, 0 bases at V and 0 bases at J, with 13 bases in the middle. The CDR3 is made up of 17 amino acids. From germline, CDR1 is LGHNA and CDR2 YSLEER. Written as DNA, the CDR3 is TGCGCCAGCAGCCAAGATCGGTCGACCTATAGCACAGATACGCAGTATTTT. It is translated as CASSQDRSTYSTDTQYF.

The chain carries TRBV5-8 and TRBJ2-7; D is possibly TRBD1 (7 bases). CDR3 length: 15 amino acids. Germline CDR1 SGHTS, CDR2 YDEGEE. Trimming took off 0 bases at V and 3 bases at J, with 13 bases between the two ends. CDR3 protein: CASSLGGGGNYEQYF. CDR3 DNA sequence: TGTGCCAGCAGCTTGGGAGGAGGGGGCAACTACGAGCAGTACTTC.

This chain joins TRBV28 and TRBJ1-3; D possibly corresponds to TRBD1 (6 bases). The germline V gene encodes CDR1 MDHEN and CDR2 SYDVKM. This CDR3 spans 16 amino acids. V was trimmed by 0 bases and J by 5 bases, leaving 14 bases between them. The CDR3 nucleotides read TGTGCCAGCAGTTTATGGGGGGGCGCAGTTCGAAACACCATATATTTT. The encoded protein is CASSLWGGAVRNTIYF.

With respect to this clone: The junction shows a germline mismatch at one end, possibly a read error. The chain joins TRBV25-1 to TRBJ2-5, with 8 nucleotides matching TRBD2. The germline CDR1 and CDR2 sequences are MGHDK and SYGVNS. The CDR3 is 15 residues long. CDR3 residues: CASSELTTAGEAQYF. As DNA, the CDR3 is TGTGCCAGCAGTGAATTGACTACAGCGGGAGAGGCCCAGTACTTC.

This chain uses TRBV5-7 with TRBJ2-7; 11 bases fit TRBD2. TRBV5-7 is noted as an ORF with a role that remains uncertain. CDR3 length: 15 residues. V shed 0 bases and J 4 bases; nucleotides not matched to a gene: 3. The CDR3 DNA reads TGTGCCAGCAGCTTGGTCACTAGCGGGAGATACGAGCAGTACTTC. Residues: CASSLVTSGRYEQYF.

The J gene is TRBJ2-3, the V gene TRBV5-1; either TRBD1 or TRBD2 may supply D (5 bases each). The V gene's germline CDR1 is SGHRS and CDR2 YFSETQ. This CDR3 has 13 amino acids. Between the trimmed V and J ends, which lost 6 bases and 9 bases, there was a span of 17 bases. The CDR3 DNA reads TGCGCCAGCACCCTAACGGGGCAGGCCACGCAGTATTTT. It yields the protein CASTLTGQATQYF.

The chain links TRBV11-1 to TRBJ2-7; 12 bases align to TRBD1. The CDR3 sequence is 15 residues long. V lost 4 bases to trimming and J lost 4 bases; unmatched junction nucleotides: 5. Per the germline V gene, CDR1 is SGHAT and CDR2 is FQDESV (reference sequence). The CDR3 DNA reads as TGTGCCAGCAGCTCCCGGGACAGGGGGCGATACGAGCAGTACTTC. Amino acid sequence: CASSSRDRGRYEQYF.

V is TRBV28 and J is TRBJ1-4, with 7 bases lining up with TRBD1. Germline V gives CDR1 MDHEN, CDR2 SYDVKM. Trimming took 6 bases from V and 8 from J; bases not matched to a gene: 12. The CDR3 length is 15 residues. CDR3 region: CASSSPGQAGEKLFF. The CDR3 DNA is TGTGCCAGCAGCTCCCCCGGACAGGCTGGCGAAAAACTGTTTTTT.

This sequence joins TRBV10-2 and TRBJ2-1; TRBD2 matches 9 bases. The CDR3 runs 15 residues. Per germline, CDR1 WSHSY and CDR2 SAAADI. With 5 bases clipped from V and 2 bases from J, the junction kept 4 bases outside the gene matches. The CDR3 nucleotides are TGCGCCAGCAGTCCTGGGACTAGCCCCTACAATGAGCAGTTCTTC. Translation gives CASSPGTSPYNEQFF.

The chain combines TRBV10-3 with TRBJ2-2, with D perhaps assigned TRBD1 or TRBD2 (5 bases each). Germline lookup yields CDR1 ENHRY and CDR2 SYGVKD. V lost 4 bases, J lost 0 bases, and 18 bases lay in between. The CDR3 length is 18 residues. CDR3 region: CAISGAEARGPNTGELFF. DNA of the CDR3: TGTGCCATCAGTGGGGCGGAAGCTAGGGGACCGAACACCGGGGAGCTGTTTTTT.

This clone occurred a few times. This sequence joins TRBV6-5 and TRBJ1-5, with 7 bases that match TRBD1. J lost 0 bases, V lost 5 bases, and 4 bases had no gene match. Germline V lookup: CDR1 MNHEY, CDR2 SVGAGI. CDR3 length: 15 amino acids. The CDR3 coding sequence is TGTGCCAGCAGTCGGGACAGTAATAGCAATCAGCCCCAGCATTTT. This gives the protein CASSRDSNSNQPQHF.

V usage is TRBV5-6 and J usage is TRBJ1-5; TRBD1 matches 8 bases. Germline CDR1 reads SGHDT; CDR2 reads YYEEEE. The CDR3 covers 15 residues. V lost 0 bases to trimming and J lost 5 bases; unmatched junction nucleotides: 4. CDR3: CASSLGPGGYQPQHF. CDR3 nucleotides: TGTGCCAGCAGCTTGGGGCCAGGGGGCTATCAGCCCCAGCATTTT.